This T cell receptor beta chain was identified during a study of blood T cell repertoires in COVID-19. V lost 6 bases to trimming and J lost 0 bases, with 10 bases between them. The V gene's germline CDR1 is SNHLY and CDR2 FYNNEI. The CDR3 is made up of 14 amino acids. Authors' analysis steps: For nucleated cells, counts were estimated from reference gene primer amplification. This table comes from immunoSEQ multiplex PCR, and its TCRdb copy is limited to in-frame clones, with some not included. V and J calls and clone size are those listed in that table; D and trimming were worked out from the DNA. This sample has 95,000 to 150,000 clones, with about 83% found just once. Recruitment covered fewer than 25 US areas and drew participants whose ages spanned about 18 to 100 years. Researchers sorted participants into cohorts using their self-reported clinical history. Each recovered donor of Cohort 3 presented with two negative PCRs, clearance, or symptom resolution.

This clone has a count of ten or more. The sequenced sample consisted of PBMCs or T cells enriched from blood (not recorded which). This rearrangement joins TRBV2 to TRBJ2-3; the D is unclear. The clonotype was recovered from a woman in her twenties or thirties who had recovered from COVID-19. The CDR3 DNA reads TGTGCCAGCAGGAGAGGTGTAAGCACAGATACGCAGTATTTT. Protein: CASRRGVSTDTQYF. The full variable domain, rest sourced from reference TRBV2 and TRBJ2-3, is EPEVTQTPSHQVTQMGQEVILRCVPISNHLYFYWYRQILGQKVEFLVSFYNNEISEKSEIFDDQFSVERPDGSNFTLKIRSTKLEDSAMYFCASRRGVSTDTQYFGPGTRLTVL.